This T cell receptor (beta chain) was sequenced in a study of a mutant IDH1 vaccine in newly diagnosed glioma. Study context: Previous care, which was radiotherapy, temozolomide, or both, most often involved both.

As for this clone: The antigen is unknown.

Unmatched junction bases numbered 2, after V lost 5 bases and J lost 0 bases. This CDR3 region has 15 residues. Looked up from germline, CDR1 is SGHNT and CDR2 is YENEEA. Time point in this sample: week 23, last vaccination. Vaccinated patients received 300 ug of mutant IDH1 20-mer peptide per dose, with topical imiquimod. Profiling relied on immunoSEQ multiplex PCR, and the TCRdb table lists in-frame clones only, not all of them. The sample holds around 80,000 clones, 85% seen once. The material sequenced was PBMCs, taken from a glioma patient whose treatment included an IDH1 peptide vaccine. The chain couples TRBV11-3 to TRBJ2-2; 8 bases are a match to TRBD1. This TCR came from a woman aged 45-59 years with glioma. In nucleotides, the CDR3 is TGTGCCAGCAGCCAGGACAGGGCGAACACCGGGGAGCTGTTTTTT. Its protein is CASSQDRANTGELFF.